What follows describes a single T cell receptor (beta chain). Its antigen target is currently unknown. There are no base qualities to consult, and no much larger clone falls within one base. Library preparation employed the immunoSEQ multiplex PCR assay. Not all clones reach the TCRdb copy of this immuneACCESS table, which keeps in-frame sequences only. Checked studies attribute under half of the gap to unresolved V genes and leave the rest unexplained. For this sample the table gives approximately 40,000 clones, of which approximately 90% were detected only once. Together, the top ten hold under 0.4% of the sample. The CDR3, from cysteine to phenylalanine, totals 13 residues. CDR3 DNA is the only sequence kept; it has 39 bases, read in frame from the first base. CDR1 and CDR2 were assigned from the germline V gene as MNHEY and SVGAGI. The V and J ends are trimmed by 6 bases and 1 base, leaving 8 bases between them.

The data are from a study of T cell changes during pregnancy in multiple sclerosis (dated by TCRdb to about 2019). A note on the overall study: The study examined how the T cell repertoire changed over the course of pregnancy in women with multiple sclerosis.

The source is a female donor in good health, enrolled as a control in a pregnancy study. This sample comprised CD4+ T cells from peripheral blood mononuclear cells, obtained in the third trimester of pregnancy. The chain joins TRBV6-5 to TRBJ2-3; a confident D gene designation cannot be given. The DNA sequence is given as TGTGCCAGCAGGGAGAGTGGCACAGATACGCAGTATTTT. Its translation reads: CASRESGTDTQYF.